This TCR beta chain stems from a study of shared T cell receptors in the human thymus. There are 13 residues in the CDR3. Germline assignment: CDR1 MNHEY and CDR2 SMNVEV (reference sequence). Trimming took 6 bases from V and 6 from J; bases not matched to a gene: 3. Libraries were prepared by immunoSEQ multiplex PCR; TCRdb keeps only in-frame clonotypes and omits some of them. The table lists some 720,000 clones, approximately 87% of them singletons, with 0.0095% to 0.013% in the top ten. A further study also used this sample, focusing on human thymus T cells. That source adds: The donors were infants in Finland with congenital heart defects, otherwise immunologically healthy. Resections from corrective heart surgery supplied the thymus tissue. Thymic repertoires of unrelated individuals were reported in related research to overlap highly.

The sequence came from a boy in the first two years of life with a congenital heart defect. The chain combines TRBV27 with TRBJ2-2, with 8 bases matching TRBD2. Sample: thymocytes. The CDR3 region has the DNA TGTGCCAGCAGGGCGGGAGGATCCGGGGAGCTGTTTTTT. This codes for CASRAGGSGELFF.